The sequence of this T cell receptor beta chain was determined in a study of T cells after yellow fever vaccination. Study details: Those fractions that held only low numbers of cells were prepared using the SMART-Seq v4 Ultra Low Input RNA kit. General study points: Most primary-vaccination clones reappeared after the booster (approximately 96% CD4, 85% to 90% CD8).

Only a few counts were recorded for this clonotype. What it binds is unknown. This CDR3 spans 12 amino acids. Trimming shortened V by 4 bases and J by 6 bases, and 9 bases separated the two germline ends. TCRdb called the 5' RACE reads again in MiXCR, with one record for every CDR3 protein. The repertoire holds about 57,000 distinct CDR3 sequences, 7.4% seen once, with roughly a third in the top ten. The specimen comprised CD8+ T cells sorted from PBMCs, sampled 15 days after the yellow fever booster vaccination. The chain couples TRBV12-3 or TRBV12-4 to TRBJ1-1, with D unclear. The TCR originated in a man aged 25 to 40 who received the YFV17D yellow fever vaccine. The chain's CDR3 is CASSSILAEAFF. DNA of the CDR3: TGTGCCAGCAGTTCGATTTTAGCTGAAGCTTTCTTT.